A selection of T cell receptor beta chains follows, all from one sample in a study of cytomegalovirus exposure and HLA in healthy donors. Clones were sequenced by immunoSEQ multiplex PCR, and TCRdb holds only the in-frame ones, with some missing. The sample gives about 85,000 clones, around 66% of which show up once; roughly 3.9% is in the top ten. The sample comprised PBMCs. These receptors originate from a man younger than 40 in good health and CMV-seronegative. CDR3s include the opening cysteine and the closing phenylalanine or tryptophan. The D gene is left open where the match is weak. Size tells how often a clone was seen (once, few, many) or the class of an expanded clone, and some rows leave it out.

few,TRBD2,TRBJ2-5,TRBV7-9,CASSRTSAQETQYF,TGTGCCAGCAGCCGGACTAGCGCACAAGAGACCCAGTACTTC
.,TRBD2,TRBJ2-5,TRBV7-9,CASSHGTSGGLGETQYF,TGTGCCAGCAGCCATGGGACTAGCGGGGGGCTTGGGGAGACCCAGTACTTC
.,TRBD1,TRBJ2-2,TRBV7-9,CASSGQGTGELFF,TGTGCCAGCAGCGGACAGGGGACCGGGGAGCTGTTTTTT
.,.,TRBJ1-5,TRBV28,CASSLEKTLNQPQHF,TGTGCCAGCAGTTTGGAGAAAACTCTCAATCAGCCCCAGCATTTT
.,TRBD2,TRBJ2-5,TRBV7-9,CASSLELAGAQETQYF,TGTGCCAGCAGCTTAGAACTAGCGGGGGCCCAAGAGACCCAGTACTTC
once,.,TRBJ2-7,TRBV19,CASSIGDTNYEQYF,TGTGCCAGTAGTATAGGGGACACCAACTACGAGCAGTACTTC
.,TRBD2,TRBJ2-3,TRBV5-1,CASSLEPAGGTDTQYF,TGCGCCAGCAGCTTGGAACCAGCGGGGGGGACAGATACGCAGTATTTT
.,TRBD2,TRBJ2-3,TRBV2,CASQAGRGTDTQYF,TGTGCCTCCCAAGCCGGGAGGGGCACAGATACGCAGTATTTT
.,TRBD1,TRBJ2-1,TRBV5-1,CASSPQGASYNEQFF,TGCGCCAGCAGCCCCCAGGGGGCTTCCTACAATGAGCAGTTCTTC
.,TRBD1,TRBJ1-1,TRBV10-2,CASSESSTGWSTEAFF,TGCGCCAGCAGTGAGTCCTCGACAGGGTGGAGCACTGAAGCTTTCTTT
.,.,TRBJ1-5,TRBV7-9,CASSLETGPYSNQPQHF,TGTGCCAGCAGCTTAGAAACAGGTCCTTATAGCAATCAGCCCCAGCATTTT
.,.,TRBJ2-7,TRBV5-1,CASSLDNSYEQYF,TGCGCCAGCAGCTTGGACAACTCCTACGAGCAGTACTTC
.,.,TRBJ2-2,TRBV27,CATKGAKFANTGELFF,TGTGCCACCAAAGGAGCCAAGTTCGCGAACACCGGGGAGCTGTTTTTT
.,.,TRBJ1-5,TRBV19,CASSIGVGHQPQHF,TGTGCCAGTAGTATTGGGGTGGGGCATCAGCCCCAGCATTTT
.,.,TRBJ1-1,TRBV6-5,CASINRASNTEAFF,TGTGCCAGCATTAACAGGGCTTCGAACACTGAAGCTTTCTTT
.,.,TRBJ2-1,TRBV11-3,CASSLDAGLHNEQFF,TGTGCCAGCAGCTTAGACGCCGGACTACATAATGAGCAGTTCTTC
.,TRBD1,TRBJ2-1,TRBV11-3,CASSLGGQGVYNEQFF,TGTGCCAGCAGCTTAGGGGGACAGGGGGTCTACAATGAGCAGTTCTTC
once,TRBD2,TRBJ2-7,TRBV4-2,CASSPTGTSGYEQYF,TGTGCCAGCAGCCCAACCGGGACTAGCGGCTACGAGCAGTACTTC
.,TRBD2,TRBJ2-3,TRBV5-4,CASSGRRREVLTDTQYF,TGTGCCAGCAGCGGCCGTAGGCGGGAGGTATTGACAGATACGCAGTATTTT
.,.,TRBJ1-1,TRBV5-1,CASSLSLNTEAFF,TGCGCCAGCAGCTTGTCGTTGAACACTGAAGCTTTCTTT
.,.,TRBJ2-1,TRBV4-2,CASSQDSPGAHNEQFF,TGTGCCAGCAGCCAAGATTCGCCGGGAGCACACAATGAGCAGTTCTTC
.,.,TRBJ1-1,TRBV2,CASGPLEAFF,TGTGCCAGCGGCCCGCTTGAAGCTTTCTTT
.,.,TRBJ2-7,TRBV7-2,CASSLLVLYEQYF,TGTGCCAGCAGCTTACTAGTACTCTACGAGCAGTACTTC
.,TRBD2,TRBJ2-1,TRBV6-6,CASRPPASGGGNEQFF,TGTGCCAGCAGACCACCGGCCAGCGGGGGGGGCAATGAGCAGTTCTTC
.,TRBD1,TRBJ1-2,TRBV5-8,CASSPDRGYGYTF,TGTGCCAGCAGTCCGGACAGGGGCTATGGCTACACCTTC
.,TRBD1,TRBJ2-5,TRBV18,CASSPPGQGTRETQYF,TGTGCCAGCTCACCACCGGGACAGGGGACACGAGAGACCCAGTACTTC
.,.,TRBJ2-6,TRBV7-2,CASSLAGATWAGANVLTF,TGTGCCAGCAGCTTAGCGGGGGCGACCTGGGCTGGGGCCAACGTCCTGACTTTC
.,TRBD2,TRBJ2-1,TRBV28,CASSPPGTSGSLGQFF,TGTGCCAGCAGTCCCCCCGGGACTAGCGGGAGTTTAGGGCAGTTCTTC
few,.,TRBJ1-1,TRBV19,CASSFNDGQLNTEAFF,TGTGCCAGTAGCTTTAACGACGGACAGTTGAACACTGAAGCTTTCTTT
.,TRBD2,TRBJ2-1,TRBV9,CASSVGPSGYNEQFF,TGTGCCAGCAGCGTAGGCCCTAGCGGATACAATGAGCAGTTCTTC
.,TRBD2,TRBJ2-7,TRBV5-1,CASSQTSGRRNGEQYF,TGCGCCAGCAGTCAGACTAGCGGGAGGCGGAATGGCGAGCAGTACTTC
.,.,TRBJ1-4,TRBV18,CASSRGDGGSEKLFF,TGTGCCAGCTCTCGCGGGGACGGCGGGTCTGAAAAACTGTTTTTT
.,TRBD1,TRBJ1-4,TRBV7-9,CASSLEQGYNEKLFF,TGTGCCAGCAGCTTAGAACAGGGGTATAATGAAAAACTGTTTTTT
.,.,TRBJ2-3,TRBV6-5,CASSYGGSTDTQYF,TGTGCCAGCAGTTACGGCGGATCCACAGATACGCAGTATTTT
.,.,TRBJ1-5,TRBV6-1,CASSEGDKPYVNQPQHF,TGTGCCAGCAGTGAAGGGGACAAGCCTTATGTGAATCAGCCCCAGCATTTT
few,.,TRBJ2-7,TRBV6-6,CASSWTADSYEQYF,TGTGCCAGCAGCTGGACAGCAGACTCCTACGAGCAGTACTTC
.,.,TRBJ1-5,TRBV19,CASSFVVGQSNQPQHF,TGTGCCAGTAGTTTTGTCGTTGGCCAGAGCAATCAGCCCCAGCATTTT
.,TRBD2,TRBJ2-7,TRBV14,CASGKRGFTYEQYF,TGTGCCAGCGGCAAGCGGGGGTTTACTTACGAGCAGTACTTC
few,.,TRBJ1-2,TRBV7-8,CASSRGLKEGDYGYTF,TGTGCCAGCAGCCGAGGTCTAAAGGAGGGAGACTATGGCTACACCTTC
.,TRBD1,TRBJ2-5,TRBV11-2,CASNHGQGRLEETQYF,TGTGCCAGCAACCATGGACAGGGGCGGTTGGAAGAGACCCAGTACTTC
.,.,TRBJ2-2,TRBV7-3,CASSLVASVFNTGELFF,TGTGCCAGCAGCTTAGTGGCTAGCGTATTTAACACCGGGGAGCTGTTTTTT
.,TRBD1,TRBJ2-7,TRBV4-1,CASSQPGTGWYEQYF,TGCGCCAGCAGCCAACCAGGGACAGGGTGGTACGAGCAGTACTTC
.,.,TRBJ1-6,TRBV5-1,CASSLITGRGSSYNSPLHF,TGCGCCAGCAGCTTGATAACGGGCCGGGGGAGCTCCTATAATTCACCCCTCCACTTT
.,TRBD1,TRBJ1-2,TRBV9,CASSVHRGQNPANYGYTF,TGTGCCAGCAGCGTACACAGGGGGCAAAACCCAGCTAACTATGGCTACACCTTC
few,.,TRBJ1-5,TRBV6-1,CASSVPEGNQPQHF,TGTGCCAGCAGCGTCCCCGAGGGCAATCAGCCCCAGCATTTT
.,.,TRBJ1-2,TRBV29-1,CSVSSGIGYTF,TGCAGCGTTTCTTCAGGGATTGGCTACACCTTC
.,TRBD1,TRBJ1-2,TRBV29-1,CSVFRDRGFGGYTF,TGCAGCGTCTTCCGGGACAGGGGATTCGGTGGCTACACCTTC
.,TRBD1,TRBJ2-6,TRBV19,CASRGQGYSGANVLTF,TGTGCCAGTAGGGGACAGGGATACTCTGGGGCCAACGTCCTGACTTTC